The clone carrying this T cell receptor beta chain was seen at least ten times. This specimen comes from a study of T cells in Graves' hyperthyroidism and ophthalmopathy. Germline CDR1 reads MNHNS; CDR2 reads SASEGT. The CDR3 loop spans 16 amino acids. The V segment lost 6 bases and the J segment 2 bases; nucleotides outside the gene matches: 9. What was amplified from RNA transcripts were TCR beta CDR3 regions. Initially, a first-round RT-PCR of the TCR CDR3 employed the HTBI primer set. TCRdb re-called the multiplex PCR reads through MiXCR, storing one row per CDR3 protein. Of about 290,000 distinct CDR3 sequences in the sample, approximately 13% were seen once.

The chain combines TRBV6-1 with TRBJ1-5; 8 bases align to TRBD1. The receptor comes from a woman aged 40 to 49 with Graves' hyperthyroidism. Sequencing was done on a sample of blood. Here the CDR3 reads CASRPQTGARNQPQHF. The CDR3 nucleotides read TGTGCCAGCAGACCCCAGACAGGGGCCCGCAATCAGCCCCAGCATTTT.